The present entry profiles one TCR beta chain with its context. As yet, its antigen is unknown. The PCR was carried out with 60 Vbeta primers and 13 Jbeta primers. The authors' processing: Approximately 11 million shared chains were among some 75 million unique TCR beta chains counted in a later analysis. Assay used: immunoSEQ multiplex PCR; TCRdb lists only in-frame clones, some missing. V and J calls and clone size follow that table, whereas D and trimming were derived from the DNA. Of 85,000 to 100,000 clones detected, more than 70% appear once; the ten largest clones hold approximately 3.8%. This sample was included in a study of cytomegalovirus exposure and HLA in healthy donors. Study details: An earlier analysis identified approximately 120 million unique TCR beta sequences in 150 million to 200 million T cells. Study-level points and caveats: Later genetic work tied a missense DCLRE1C variant to beta-chain V and J trimming.

This CDR3 has 14 residues. The V segment lost 6 bases and the J segment 4 bases; nucleotides outside the gene matches: 3. Germline V gene lookup returns CDR1 SNHLY and CDR2 FYNNEI. Sequenced material: PBMCs. The receptor was isolated from a woman aged 40 to 50 in good health and CMV-seronegative. The V gene is TRBV2, the J gene TRBJ1-4, with 9 bases matching TRBD1. The CDR3 region has the DNA TGTGCCAGCAGGGGGGACAGGGTTAATGAAAAACTGTTTTTT. It codes for CASRGDRVNEKLFF.